This TCR beta chain was documented in a study of shared clonotypes between healthy human individuals. Study-wide context: A few men and a couple of women, aged 18 to 49, were donors. Whole-study results and caveats: Estimated clonotype richness was generally higher in naive than memory subsets.

For this clone: Its antigen is currently unknown.

The DNA input per sorted-subset replicate PCR was 200 to 250 ng, corresponding to tens of thousands of T cell genomes. Repertoires were generated with immunoSEQ multiplex PCR, while TCRdb's copy carries only in-frame clones and drops some. The repertoire has under 600,000 clones, about 96% of them found once; the top ten carry 0.045% to 0.07%. V was shortened by 3 bases and J by 0 bases, with 9 bases between the two germline ends. From germline, CDR1 is SGHTA and CDR2 FQGNSA. The CDR3 is made up of 15 amino acids. This sequence originates from a woman in her 30s in good health. The V and J genes are TRBV7-2 and TRBJ2-1, with a weak D call TRBD2 (5 bases). Sequencing was done on a sample of naive CD4+ T cells sorted from blood. As to subset: CD45RA+ positively selected. The CDR3 DNA follows: TGTGCCAGCAGCTTGGGAGAGAGCTCCTACAATGAGCAGTTCTTC. This gives the protein CASSLGESSYNEQFF.